This T cell receptor beta chain appears in the sequencing data of a study of beta chain features in type 1 diabetes. Since all of the isolated RNA was reverse transcribed, expressed TCRB transcripts were what got sequenced. The assay was immunoSEQ multiplex PCR, and TCRdb's table has in-frame clones only and misses some. The sample includes around 250,000 clones, about 15% of them seen just once. Overall study results and limits: Among all four CD4+ subsets, Type 1 diabetes patients had TCRB CDR3s that were moderately but significantly shorter. VDJ junctions from patients with type 1 diabetes contained fewer insertions and more deletions.

This CDR3 comprises 14 residues. The germline CDR1 and CDR2 sequences are SNHLY and FYNNEI. Trimming pared 10 bases from V and 2 bases from J, leaving 14 bases between. Cell sorting via CD45RO/CCR7/CD25/CD127/CD95/CD27 was performed to obtain CD4+ naive, central memory, regulatory and stem cell-like memory cells. This clone appeared a few times. Its antigen is currently unknown. The chain combines TRBV2 with TRBJ2-2; weak D call: TRBD1 (6 bases). This receptor was taken from a man under 40 with type 1 diabetes. The specimen was naive CD4+ T cells from blood. The CDR3 DNA sequence: TGTGCCACTCGGACAGAACTAAACACCGGGGAGCTGTTTTTT. Protein: CATRTELNTGELFF. Together with reference TRBV2 and TRBJ2-2, the CDR3 gives the full variable domain: EPEVTQTPSHQVTQMGQEVILRCVPISNHLYFYWYRQILGQKVEFLVSFYNNEISEKSEIFDDQFSVERPDGSNFTLKIRSTKLEDSAMYFCATRTELNTGELFFGEGSRLTVL.